This is a list of T cell receptor beta chains from one sample in a study of response to subunit inactivated influenza vaccine. TCRdb re-derived calls from the RT-PCR reads in MiXCR, one entry per CDR3 protein. The repertoire holds 300,000 to 350,000 distinct CDR3 sequences, with 21% as singletons. The sequenced sample was PBMCs from blood, obtained approximately 20 months after vaccination. These TCRs come from a man aged 45 to 70 who received an inactivated influenza vaccine. Both conserved end residues are part of each CDR3. Fields, in order: D gene, J gene, V gene, clone size, CDR3 DNA, CDR3 protein. The D gene is left open where the match is weak. Not all rows give a size; the values are once, few, many and, for expanded clones, a class.

>TRBD1|TRBJ2-1|TRBV2|few
TGTGCCAGCAATTTCCAGGGACAGGGGGCCAATGAGCAGTTCTTC
CASNFQGQGANEQFF
>-|TRBJ1-6|TRBV7-2|-
TGTGCCAGCAGCTCAGCGGGCCAGTATCGATCACCCCTCCACTTT
CASSSAGQYRSPLHF
>-|TRBJ1-1|TRBV14|few
TGTGCCAGCAGCCAAGTTACGAACACTGAAGCTTTCTTT
CASSQVTNTEAFF
>TRBD1|TRBJ1-4|TRBV6-1|few
TGTGCCAGCGGACAAACAGGGGGCGTGGGTGAAAAACTGTTTTTT
CASGQTGGVGEKLFF
>-|TRBJ2-1|TRBV2|few
TGTGCCAGCAGTCCCTCGAGAGGGGAGATTGAGCAGTTCTTC
CASSPSRGEIEQFF
>-|TRBJ1-6|TRBV28|many
TGTGCCAGCAGTTTATGGGGACGGAATAATTCACCCCTCCACTTT
CASSLWGRNNSPLHF
>-|TRBJ2-5|TRBV14|-
TGTGCCAGCAGCCAGCGGACCCTGTACCAAGAGACCCAGTACTTC
CASSQRTLYQETQYF
>TRBD2|TRBJ2-6|TRBV6-2/TRBV6-3|-
TGTGCCAGCAGAGACGGGGGGACCCCTGGGGCCAACGTCCTGACTTTC
CASRDGGTPGANVLTF
>TRBD2|TRBJ2-1|TRBV20-1|-
TGCAGTGCTAGAGATGTGAGACTAGCTTCCTACAATGAGCAGTTCTTC
CSARDVRLASYNEQFF
>TRBD1|TRBJ2-3|TRBV2|-
TGTGCCAGCAGTGAGCAAACAGGGGGTACGCAGTATTTT
CASSEQTGGTQYF
>-|TRBJ1-4|TRBV5-1|-
TGCGCCAGCAGCTTGGACAGATATAATGAAAAACTGTTTTTT
CASSLDRYNEKLFF
>-|TRBJ1-4|TRBV7-2|-
TGTGCCAGCAGCCAAAATGGTTGGGCAACTAATGAAAAACTGTTTTTT
CASSQNGWATNEKLFF
>-|TRBJ2-1|TRBV11-2|few
TGTGCCAGCGGCAGGGAGGTTGTCGGGGAGCAGTTCTTC
CASGREVVGEQFF
>TRBD1|TRBJ2-1|TRBV12-5|-
TGTGCTAGTGGTTTGACCCAACAGGGGAGAGGTGAGCAGTTCTTC
CASGLTQQGRGEQFF
>-|TRBJ2-1|TRBV20-1|few
TGCAGTGCTAGCGGGGGGCCCAATGAGCAGTTCTTC
CSASGGPNEQFF
>-|TRBJ1-1|TRBV19|-
TGTGCCAGTACTGCGGAGGGGGGCCGGTTTAGCACTGAAGCTTTCTTT
CASTAEGGRFSTEAFF
>-|TRBJ1-1|TRBV5-4|-
TGTGCCAGCAGGTCCACCCAGGAAGCCATTGAAGCTTTCTTT
CASRSTQEAIEAFF
>-|TRBJ2-2|TRBV20-1|few
TGCAGTGCTAGAGAAAGTTCGGAGGCAGGGGTAACCGGGGAGCTGTTTTTT
CSARESSEAGVTGELFF
>-|TRBJ2-2|TRBV7-6|many
TGTGCCAGCACCCCTTGGGCGGACACCGGGGAGCTGTTTTTT
CASTPWADTGELFF
>-|TRBJ1-1|TRBV20-1|many
TGCAGTGCTGGGCCCCTGAACACTGAAGCTTTCTTT
CSAGPLNTEAFF
>-|TRBJ2-7|TRBV30|-
TGTGCCTGGAGTCAGGTAGCAAAAGTCTCCTACGAGCAGTACTTC
CAWSQVAKVSYEQYF
>TRBD2|TRBJ2-7|TRBV12-3/TRBV12-4|few
TGTGCCAGCAGTCTTAAGACTAGCCGGCTATACGAGCAGTACTTC
CASSLKTSRLYEQYF
>TRBD2|TRBJ2-2|TRBV28|-
TGTGCCAGCAGTTCTCCGGAGCCCTCCGGCGGGAGGGCCACCGGGGAGCTGTTTTTT
CASSSPEPSGGRATGELFF
>TRBD2|TRBJ2-3|TRBV20-1|-
TGCAGTGCTAGAACGGGACTAAGGGACACAGATACGCAGTATTTT
CSARTGLRDTDTQYF
>-|TRBJ2-1|TRBV6-5|-
TGTGCCAGCAGTTACTCGGAGGGGTACAATGAGCAGTTCTTC
CASSYSEGYNEQFF
>-|TRBJ2-7|TRBV20-1|few
TGCAGTGCTAGAGGTGGTACGACACTCTACGAGCAGTACTTC
CSARGGTTLYEQYF
>-|TRBJ2-6|TRBV4-2|few
TGTGCCAGCAGCCAACGATCTGACCCTGGGGCCAACGTCCTGACTTTC
CASSQRSDPGANVLTF
>-|TRBJ2-4|TRBV5-5|-
TGTGCCAGCAGCTTCTTCTCAAGACATGTAGGAGCCAAAAACATTCAGTACTTC
CASSFFSRHVGAKNIQYF
>-|TRBJ1-1|TRBV19|few
TGTGCCAGTAGTAATTGGTTCCTTGTGGACACTGAAGCTTTCTTT
CASSNWFLVDTEAFF
>TRBD1|TRBJ2-2|TRBV11-2|-
TGTGCCAGCAGCCACCCGACAGGGTGGCTTAACACCGGGGAGCTGTTTTTT
CASSHPTGWLNTGELFF
>-|TRBJ1-2|TRBV29-1|-
TGTGTCGTTCAGCACACTAACTATGGCTACACCTTC
CVVQHTNYGYTF